Each of the 27 T cell receptor beta chains below was sequenced from the same sample in a study of blood T cell repertoires in COVID-19. Profiling relied on immunoSEQ multiplex PCR, and the TCRdb table lists in-frame clones only, not all of them. This table holds 200,000 to 250,000 clones, 87% found once. The sequenced material came from peripheral blood. The receptors here all came from a young woman who had recovered from COVID-19.

The chain couples TRBV6-6 to TRBJ2-5, with unresolved D. The V gene lost 0 bases and the J gene lost 1 base, with 9 bases spanning the gap. The CDR3 runs 15 residues. The germline V gene has CDR1 MNHNY and CDR2 SVGAGI (reference sequence). The CDR3 here is CASSYSYQIQETQYF. In DNA, the CDR3 is TGTGCCAGCAGTTACTCGTACCAGATCCAAGAGACCCAGTACTTC.

The CDR3 DNA sequence: TGCAGTGCTAGAGATTGGCCCGAGCAGTACTTC. It specifies CSARDWPEQYF. This chain connects TRBV20-1 to TRBJ2-7; D gene unclear. Germline V lookup: CDR1 DFQATT, CDR2 SNEGSKA (reference sequence). This CDR3 is built from 11 residues. Trimming shortened V by 0 bases and J by 6 bases, and 6 bases separated the two germline ends.

This chain links TRBV6-5 with TRBJ1-5, with 7 bases lining up with TRBD1. V lost 8 bases, J lost 5 bases, and 12 bases stayed unmatched. Per the germline V gene, CDR1 is MNHEY and CDR2 is SVGAGI. This CDR3 region has 15 residues. CDR3 amino acids: CASARQGEVDQPQHF. The CDR3 coding sequence is TGTGCCAGCGCAAGGCAGGGGGAAGTTGATCAGCCCCAGCATTTT.

The chain recombines TRBV5-1 with TRBJ2-1; the D gene is possibly TRBD2 (6 bases). The CDR3 extends over 16 amino acids. Deletions cut 1 base from V and 6 bases from J, with 17 bases between. The germline gives CDR1 SGHRS, CDR2 YFSETQ. The CDR3, as DNA: TGCGCCAGCAGCTTGAGTAGCGGTCTCTGGGGCAATGAGCAGTTCTTC. Translating it yields CASSLSSGLWGNEQFF.

The chain employs TRBV18 and TRBJ2-4; D ambiguous. Trimming took off 2 bases at V and 2 bases at J, with 7 bases between the two ends. The CDR3 runs 14 residues. Germline V gene sequence: CDR1 KGHSH, CDR2 LQKENI. The chain's CDR3 is CASSPGHPKNIQYF. The CDR3 DNA follows: TGTGCCAGCTCACCAGGGCACCCCAAAAACATTCAGTACTTC. The full variable domain, its missing parts supplied by reference TRBV18 and TRBJ2-4, is NAGVMQNPRHLVRRRGQEARLRCSPMKGHSHVYWYRQLPEEGLKFMVYLQKENIIDESGMPKERFSAEFPKEGPSILRIQQVVRGDSAAYFCASSPGHPKNIQYFGAGTRLSVL.

The rearrangement joins TRBV14 to TRBJ2-7; a weak D match, TRBD1 (6 bases). With 5 bases removed from V and 0 bases from J, the gap between germline ends came to 8 bases. CDR1 and CDR2 (germline): SGHDN, FVKESK. The CDR3 is 13 amino acids. This CDR3 is CASSWTASYEQYF. The CDR3, as DNA: TGTGCCAGCAGCTGGACAGCCTCCTACGAGCAGTACTTC.

This clone was observed once. The chain is built from TRBV7-2 and TRBJ2-7, with 9 bases aligning to TRBD2. Trimming took 1 base from V and 2 from J; bases not matched to a gene: 3. Per germline, CDR1 SGHTA and CDR2 FQGNSA. CDR3 length equals 15 residues. Written as DNA, the CDR3 is TGTGCCAGCAGCTTAGTTGGCGGGAGGGCCTACGAGCAGTACTTC. Its protein is CASSLVGGRAYEQYF.

The genes are TRBV5-4 and TRBJ2-7; TRBD2 aligns across 7 bases. In germline, CDR1 is SGHNT, CDR2 YYREEE (reference sequence). The CDR3 contains 14 residues. V lost 4 bases and J lost 6; bases outside the gene matches: 10. The CDR3 region is CASSLGGGPSEQYF. CDR3 coding DNA: TGTGCCAGCAGCCTCGGGGGAGGGCCCAGCGAGCAGTACTTC.

The V and J genes are TRBV2 and TRBJ2-1; 14 bases match TRBD2. From germline, CDR1 is SNHLY and CDR2 FYNNEI. The CDR3 length is 16 residues. The junction had 3 bases not matched to a gene; V was cut back by 4 bases and J by 4 bases. The CDR3 DNA follows: TGTGCCAGCAGTGGGACTAGCGGGAGGAGATACAATGAGCAGTTCTTC. Protein sequence: CASSGTSGRRYNEQFF.

The chain joins TRBV3-1 (or the pseudogene TRBV3-2) to TRBJ1-1; D may be TRBD1 (6 bases). Germline CDR1 reads LGHDT; CDR2 reads YNNKEL (reference sequence). Trimming took off 1 base at V and 0 bases at J, with 18 bases between the two ends. There are 18 residues in the CDR3. The CDR3 DNA follows: TGTGCCAGCAGCCAAGTTGGCAGGGGACGATCCATGAACACTGAAGCTTTCTTT. It codes for CASSQVGRGRSMNTEAFF.

This clone was recorded once. The chain joins TRBV29-1 to TRBJ1-3, with a weak D call TRBD1 (5 bases). The CDR3 is made up of 14 amino acids. CDR1 is SQVTM, CDR2 ANQGSEA, per germline. DNA for the CDR3: TGCGGCTCCCTGGGGGGTCCTTTTGGAAACACCATATATTTT. Encoded protein: CGSLGGPFGNTIYF.

The chain recombines TRBV29-1 with TRBJ2-4; the match to TRBD1 covers 8 bases. Trimming removed 2 bases from V and 7 bases from J; junction bases left unmatched: 4. This CDR3 has 13 amino acids. The germline CDR1 and CDR2 sequences are SQVTM and ANQGSEA. The CDR3 protein is CSVEYRGTNIQYF. CDR3 bases: TGCAGCGTTGAATACAGGGGGACCAACATTCAGTACTTC.

J is TRBJ2-1 and V is TRBV5-1, with 7 bases aligning to TRBD1. CDR1 is SGHRS, CDR2 YFSETQ, per germline. CDR3 length: 14 residues. With V trimmed by 4 bases and J by 2 bases, 3 bases remained unmatched. The CDR3 nucleotides read TGCGCCAGCAGCCCACAGGGGACCTACAATGAGCAGTTCTTC. Its protein is CASSPQGTYNEQFF.

CDR3 protein: CASSSGLAGGLADTQYF. As DNA, the CDR3 is TGTGCCAGCAGCTCCGGACTAGCGGGAGGGCTGGCAGATACGCAGTATTTT. The genes are TRBV7-2 and TRBJ2-3, with 15 bases identical to TRBD2. The J segment lost 4 bases and the V segment lost 4 bases, leaving 6 bases of the junction unmatched. CDR3 length: 17 amino acids. CDR1 SGHTA and CDR2 FQGNSA come from the germline V gene.

J is TRBJ1-2 and V is TRBV7-2; 8 bases agree with TRBD1. This CDR3 is built from 15 residues. Germline-derived CDR1 and CDR2 are SGHTA and FQGNSA. The V segment lost 0 bases and the J segment 5 bases; nucleotides outside the gene matches: 5. DNA for the CDR3: TGTGCCAGCAGCTTAGCTGGCAGGGGGCAATATGGCTACACCTTC. Amino acid sequence: CASSLAGRGQYGYTF.

The chain links TRBV5-1 to TRBJ1-1; weak D call: TRBD1 (5 bases). The V end lost 0 bases, the J end lost 7 bases, and 7 bases lay between the germline ends. CDR3 length: 12 residues. Germline V gene lookup returns CDR1 SGHRS and CDR2 YFSETQ. CDR3 nucleotides: TGCGCCAGCAGCTTGGTGCAGGGTGAAGCTTTCTTT. Amino acid sequence: CASSLVQGEAFF.

This sequence joins TRBV7-2 and TRBJ1-3; D is uncertain. CDR1 SGHTA and CDR2 FQGNSA come from the germline V gene. V was pared by 1 base and J by 4 bases, with 5 bases between. The CDR3 runs to 13 residues. The CDR3 sequence is CASSLVGGNTIYF. The CDR3 DNA follows: TGTGCCAGCAGCTTAGTCGGGGGAAACACCATATATTTT.

The chain recombines TRBV24-1 with TRBJ2-7; 7 bases align to TRBD1. V lost 7 bases, J lost 0 bases, and 5 bases stayed unmatched. Germline lookup yields CDR1 KGHDR and CDR2 SFDVKD. The CDR3 runs 14 residues. The DNA of the CDR3 is TGTGCCACCAGACAGGGGCCCAACTCCTACGAGCAGTACTTC. Translation: CATRQGPNSYEQYF.

CDR3 residues: CASARGRYNEQFF. The CDR3 region has the DNA TGTGCCAGTGCCAGGGGGAGGTACAATGAGCAGTTCTTC. This chain joins TRBV3-1 (or the pseudogene TRBV3-2) and TRBJ2-1; possibly TRBD1 for D (7 bases). Trimming took 9 bases from V and 4 from J, leaving 13 bases between them. The CDR3 loop spans 13 amino acids. CDR1 is LGHDT, CDR2 YNNKEL, per germline (reference sequence).

This chain uses TRBV3-1 (or the pseudogene TRBV3-2) with TRBJ1-6, with TRBD1 as a possible D gene (6 bases). CDR3 length: 14 residues. Trimming shortened V by 4 bases and J by 7 bases, and 11 bases separated the two germline ends. Germline-derived CDR1 and CDR2 are LGHDT and YNNKEL (reference sequence). Here the CDR3 reads CASSLGQSNSPLHF. In nucleotides, the CDR3 is TGTGCCAGCAGCCTTGGACAGTCAAATTCACCCCTCCACTTT.

Only one count was recorded for this clone. The chain has TRBV5-1 and TRBJ2-2; 12 bases line up with TRBD2. CDR1 is SGHRS and CDR2 is YFSETQ in the germline V gene. CDR3 length equals 16 residues. J was trimmed by 5 bases and V by 4 bases; bases with no gene match: 6. The CDR3 is CASSLLAGGQTGELFF. The CDR3 DNA follows: TGCGCCAGCAGCCTCCTAGCGGGAGGGCAAACCGGGGAGCTGTTTTTT. Supplemented by reference TRBV5-1 and TRBJ2-2, the full variable domain reads KAGVTQTPRYLIKTRGQQVTLSCSPISGHRSVSWYQQTPGQGLQFLFEYFSETQRNKGNFPGRFSGRQFSNSRSEMNVSTLELGDSALYLCASSLLAGGQTGELFFGEGSRLTVL.

Written as DNA, the CDR3 is TGTGCCAGCAGTTATACGTGGAGGGGTACGCAGTATTTT. It specifies CASSYTWRGTQYF. This chain links TRBV27 with TRBJ2-3; TRBD2 is a possible D gene (6 bases). The CDR3 spans 13 residues. Germline V gene data show CDR1 as MNHEY and CDR2 as SMNVEV (reference sequence). V shed 4 bases and J shed 8 bases, with 13 bases lying between them.

This chain connects TRBV11-2 to TRBJ2-7; TRBD1 matches 9 bases. The CDR3 sequence is 16 residues long. CDR1 SGHAT and CDR2 FQNNGV come from the germline V gene. The ends lost 1 base at V and 3 bases at J; junction bases unmatched: 7. CDR3 sequence reads: CASSLGRGQGFYEQYF. CDR3 bases: TGTGCCAGCAGCTTAGGTAGGGGACAGGGATTCTACGAGCAGTACTTC. The complete variable domain, with remaining parts taken from reference TRBV11-2 and TRBJ2-7, reads EAGVAQSPRYKIIEKRQSVAFWCNPISGHATLYWYQQILGQGPKLLIQFQNNGVVDDSQLPKDRFSAERLKGVDSTLKIQPAKLEDSAVYLCASSLGRGQGFYEQYFGPGTRLTVT.

This chain connects TRBV11-2 to TRBJ1-2, with 8 bases lining up with TRBD1. Germline-derived CDR1 and CDR2 are SGHAT and FQNNGV. There are 15 residues in the CDR3. V lost 0 bases and J lost 4; bases outside the gene matches: 4. Here the CDR3 DNA reads TGTGCCAGCAGCTTAGATATGACAGGGGTCTATGGCTACACCTTC. Its translation is CASSLDMTGVYGYTF.

The chain couples TRBV30 to TRBJ2-1; D is perhaps TRBD2 (5 bases). This CDR3 contains 15 residues. Germline lookup yields CDR1 GTSNPN and CDR2 SVGIG (reference sequence). With 4 bases removed from V and 4 bases from J, the gap between germline ends came to 17 bases. In nucleotides, the CDR3 is TGTGCCTGGAACTCGGGTGTTAGCGCTTACAATGAGCAGTTCTTC. It yields the protein CAWNSGVSAYNEQFF.

This chain links TRBV27 with TRBJ1-1; D possibly corresponds to TRBD1 (6 bases). Germline-derived CDR1 and CDR2 are MNHEY and SMNVEV (reference sequence). CDR3 length equals 15 residues. Trimming pared 0 bases from V and 1 base from J, leaving 9 bases between. The CDR3 reads CASSLSPGQNTEAFF. CDR3 bases: TGTGCCAGCAGTTTATCTCCGGGACAGAACACTGAAGCTTTCTTT.

The rearrangement joins TRBV11-2 to TRBJ2-7, with a possible D match to TRBD1 (6 bases). Per the germline V gene, CDR1 is SGHAT and CDR2 is FQNNGV. V was clipped by 0 bases and J by 2 bases, with 17 bases between them. CDR3 length: 17 amino acids. The CDR3 nucleotides are TGTGCCAGCAGCTTAGACCCGCTAGGGGGACCGGCCTACGAGCAGTACTTC. Protein sequence: CASSLDPLGGPAYEQYF.